Each of the 12 T cell receptor beta chains below was sequenced from the same sample in a study of CD8+ T cells in alopecia areata. Extracted from the samples, RNA was reverse transcribed into cDNA to serve as the sequencing template. Clones were read by immunoSEQ multiplex PCR, and TCRdb kept only the in-frame ones, dropping some. This sample has around 160,000 clones, with about 89% found just once. The sample here was CD8+ T cells sorted from blood, taken at week 0. These receptors came from a human donor with alopecia areata.

The gene calls are TRBV19 and TRBJ2-7; maybe TRBD1 (6 bases). CDR1 and CDR2 (germline): LNHDA, SQIVND (reference sequence). V lost 7 bases and J lost 2, with 9 bases in between. The CDR3 has 12 amino acids. The CDR3: CASIGTPYEQYF. The CDR3 DNA is TGTGCCAGTATCGGGACACCCTACGAGCAGTACTTC. The variable domain in full, completed from reference TRBV19 and TRBJ2-7, reads DGGITQSPKYLFRKEGQNVTLSCEQNLNHDAMYWYRQDPGQGLRLIYYSQIVNDFQKGDIAEGYSVSREKKESFPLTVTSAQKNPTAFYLCASIGTPYEQYFGPGTRLTVT.

This chain links TRBV2 with TRBJ2-6; 10 positions agree with TRBD2. Trimming removed 3 bases from V and 1 base from J; junction bases left unmatched: 6. The CDR3 extends over 18 amino acids. CDR1 is SNHLY and CDR2 is FYNNEI in the germline V gene. The CDR3 region is CASSDESGGASGANVLTF. CDR3 bases: TGTGCCAGCAGTGACGAAAGCGGGGGGGCTTCTGGGGCCAACGTCCTGACTTTC.

The rearrangement joins TRBV27 to TRBJ1-5; perhaps TRBD1 as D (5 bases). Germline lookup yields CDR1 MNHEY and CDR2 SMNVEV (reference sequence). V dropped 0 bases and J dropped 5 bases, with 14 bases sitting between them. This CDR3 region has 16 residues. The CDR3 here is CASSLSGEGLHQPQHF. For the CDR3, the DNA is TGTGCCAGCAGTTTATCGGGGGAAGGATTGCATCAGCCCCAGCATTTT.

The chain is built from TRBV29-1 and TRBJ2-1; no definite D call. From germline, CDR1 is SQVTM and CDR2 ANQGSEA. V gave up 6 bases and J gave up 3 bases, with 9 bases separating them. CDR3 size: 12 residues. The CDR3 sequence is CSVDGVYNEQFF. CDR3 DNA sequence: TGCAGCGTGGACGGAGTCTACAATGAGCAGTTCTTC.

The gene calls are TRBV4-1 and TRBJ2-7, with TRBD1 as a possible D gene (5 bases). CDR3 length equals 15 residues. Looked up from germline, CDR1 is MGHRA and CDR2 is YSYEKL. The V and J ends lost 0 bases and 6 bases respectively, with 15 bases between them. CDR3: CASSQDQGKASEQYF. In nucleotides, the CDR3 is TGCGCCAGCAGCCAAGATCAGGGTAAAGCCTCCGAGCAGTACTTC.

The V gene is TRBV19, the J gene TRBJ2-1, with 14 positions matching TRBD2. This CDR3 spans 18 amino acids. Per the germline V gene, CDR1 is LNHDA and CDR2 is SQIVND (reference sequence). J lost 1 base, V lost 6 bases, and 8 bases had no gene match. Written as DNA, the CDR3 is TGTGCCAGTAGCCCTGGGACTAGCGGGAGTGGGTCCTACAATGAGCAGTTCTTC. It translates to CASSPGTSGSGSYNEQFF.

The sample holds one count of this clone. The CDR3 protein is CSVEDWREFDSGANVLTF. The CDR3 nucleotides are TGCAGCGTTGAAGATTGGAGGGAGTTCGACTCTGGGGCCAACGTCCTGACTTTC. V and J are TRBV29-1 and TRBJ2-6; D is possibly TRBD2 (6 bases). The CDR3 length is 18 residues. Germline V gives CDR1 SQVTM, CDR2 ANQGSEA. The germline V and J ends were trimmed by 0 bases and 0 bases, with 15 bases remaining between them. Full variable domain (outside the CDR3, taken from reference TRBV29-1 and TRBJ2-6): SAVISQKPSRDICQRGTSLTIQCQVDSQVTMMFWYRQQPGQSLTLIATANQGSEATYESGFVIDKFPISRPNLTFSTLTVSNMSPEDSSIYLCSVEDWREFDSGANVLTFGAGSRLTVL.

The gene calls are TRBV4-1 and TRBJ2-3; tentatively, D is TRBD1 or TRBD2 (7 bases each). CDR3 size: 14 residues. Looked up from germline, CDR1 is MGHRA and CDR2 is YSYEKL. Trimming removed 4 bases from V and 3 bases from J, with 11 bases in between. The DNA for the CDR3 is TGCGCCAGCAGCCCAGGGGGGGATACAGATACGCAGTATTTT. Residues: CASSPGGDTDTQYF.

The V call is TRBV7-9, the J call TRBJ2-3; 9 nucleotides agree with TRBD2. The CDR3 totals 16 residues. The germline V gene encodes CDR1 SEHNR and CDR2 FQNEAQ (reference sequence). With V trimmed by 4 bases and J by 3 bases, 8 bases remained unmatched. Written as DNA, the CDR3 is TGTGCCAGCAGCTCATCTCGCGGGGGGGATACAGATACGCAGTATTTT. Translation gives CASSSSRGGDTDTQYF.

The V call is TRBV19, the J call TRBJ1-1; unclear D gene. Germline CDR1 is LNHDA and CDR2 is SQIVND (reference sequence). V was shortened by 1 base and J by 0 bases, with 9 bases between the two germline ends. The CDR3 consists of 15 residues. The CDR3 loop is CASSIGQNMNTEAFF. The CDR3 region has the DNA TGTGCCAGTAGTATAGGGCAGAACATGAACACTGAAGCTTTCTTT.

This chain joins TRBV30 and TRBJ2-7, with D uncertain. This CDR3 spans 12 amino acids. V dropped 5 bases and J dropped 1 base, with 9 bases sitting between them. Germline V CDR1 and CDR2: GTSNPN, SVGIG (reference sequence). CDR3 sequence: CAWEKLSYEQYF. For the CDR3, the DNA is TGTGCCTGGGAGAAGTTGTCCTACGAGCAGTACTTC.

The rearrangement links TRBV19 to TRBJ2-1; 10 nucleotides align to TRBD2. CDR1 is LNHDA and CDR2 is SQIVND in the germline V gene (reference sequence). The V and J ends lost 5 bases and 4 bases, in that order; junction bases with no gene match: 5. The CDR3 totals 15 residues. In DNA, the CDR3 is TGTGCCAGTAGTCCTCTAGCGGGAGCTTACAATGAGCAGTTCTTC. Protein product: CASSPLAGAYNEQFF. Full variable domain (remainder filled in from reference TRBV19 and TRBJ2-1): DGGITQSPKYLFRKEGQNVTLSCEQNLNHDAMYWYRQDPGQGLRLIYYSQIVNDFQKGDIAEGYSVSREKKESFPLTVTSAQKNPTAFYLCASSPLAGAYNEQFFGPGTRLTVL.